This is a list of T cell receptor beta chains from one sample in a study of long-term antiretroviral therapy in people with HIV. The protocol was immunoSEQ multiplex PCR, while the TCRdb copy is restricted to in-frame clones and leaves out a portion. This repertoire shows around 36,000 clones, under 85% found once; its top ten account for around 3%. Source: unsorted PBMCs, taken 3 years after starting antiretroviral therapy. All receptors come from a man in his forties or fifties with HIV. CDR3s include the opening cysteine and the closing phenylalanine or tryptophan. Fields, in order: CDR3 length, D gene, V gene, clone size, J gene, CDR3 DNA, CDR3 protein. A D gene is named only where the DNA matches it firmly. The listing skips clone size in some rows; elsewhere it reads once, few, many or a size class.

CDR3 length: 15
D gene: .
V gene: TRBV5-1
clone size: .
J gene: TRBJ1-1
CDR3 DNA: TGCGCCAGCAGCTTGGAGGGGGTCATGAACACTGAAGCTTTCTTT
CDR3 protein: CASSLEGVMNTEAFF

CDR3 length: 14
D gene: .
V gene: TRBV5-4
clone size: .
J gene: TRBJ1-6
CDR3 DNA: TGTGCCAGCAGCCTCGATCACGGTTATTCACCCCTCCACTTT
CDR3 protein: CASSLDHGYSPLHF

CDR3 length: 15
D gene: TRBD1
V gene: TRBV11-2
clone size: .
J gene: TRBJ1-2
CDR3 DNA: TGTGCCAGCAGACTTTCACAGGGGACAGACTATGGCTACACCTTC
CDR3 protein: CASRLSQGTDYGYTF

CDR3 length: 15
D gene: TRBD2
V gene: TRBV5-4
clone size: .
J gene: TRBJ2-1
CDR3 DNA: TGTGCCAGCAGCAAAGCGGGAGGAACCTACAATGAGCAGTTCTTC
CDR3 protein: CASSKAGGTYNEQFF

CDR3 length: 14
D gene: .
V gene: TRBV7-8
clone size: .
J gene: TRBJ1-2
CDR3 DNA: TGTGCCAGCAGCTTAAAGGGGAACTTCTATGGCTACACCTTC
CDR3 protein: CASSLKGNFYGYTF

CDR3 length: 14
D gene: .
V gene: TRBV6-5
clone size: .
J gene: TRBJ2-1
CDR3 DNA: TGTGCCAGCAGTTACGGGCAGGGGTTCAATGAGCAGTTCTTC
CDR3 protein: CASSYGQGFNEQFF

CDR3 length: 15
D gene: .
V gene: TRBV5-1
clone size: .
J gene: TRBJ2-7
CDR3 DNA: TGCGCCAGCAGCTTGGGGGACATAGACGCCTACGAGCAGTACTTC
CDR3 protein: CASSLGDIDAYEQYF

CDR3 length: 14
D gene: TRBD2
V gene: TRBV5-1
clone size: .
J gene: TRBJ2-5
CDR3 DNA: TGCGCCAGCACAACCGGGACTAGTGAGGAGACCCAGTACTTC
CDR3 protein: CASTTGTSEETQYF

CDR3 length: 14
D gene: .
V gene: TRBV28
clone size: few
J gene: TRBJ1-4
CDR3 DNA: TGTGCCAGCAGCCCGCACACAACTAATGAAAAACTGTTTTTT
CDR3 protein: CASSPHTTNEKLFF

CDR3 length: 15
D gene: .
V gene: TRBV7-8
clone size: .
J gene: TRBJ2-3
CDR3 DNA: TGTGCCAGCATACGGGATTTGGATTATTTCTACACCCAGTATTTT
CDR3 protein: CASIRDLDYFYTQYF

CDR3 length: 13
D gene: TRBD1
V gene: TRBV29-1
clone size: .
J gene: TRBJ1-2
CDR3 DNA: TGCAGCGCCAGACAGGGGAGTGACTATGGCTACACCTTC
CDR3 protein: CSARQGSDYGYTF

CDR3 length: 14
D gene: .
V gene: TRBV7-2
clone size: .
J gene: TRBJ2-7
CDR3 DNA: TGTGCCAGCAGCTTAGGCCATAGCTCCTACGAGCAGTACTTC
CDR3 protein: CASSLGHSSYEQYF

CDR3 length: 13
D gene: .
V gene: TRBV4-3
clone size: .
J gene: TRBJ1-3
CDR3 DNA: TGCGCCAGCAGCCAAGTAGGAGGAAACACCATATATTTT
CDR3 protein: CASSQVGGNTIYF

CDR3 length: 14
D gene: .
V gene: TRBV7-9
clone size: .
J gene: TRBJ2-5
CDR3 DNA: TGTGCCAGCAGCCCCCAACAGGGAGCAGAGACCCAGTACTTC
CDR3 protein: CASSPQQGAETQYF

CDR3 length: 16
D gene: TRBD2
V gene: TRBV5-4
clone size: .
J gene: TRBJ2-5
CDR3 DNA: TGTGCCAGCAGCCCCCCGGCTAGCGGGGGAGGGGAGACCCAGTACTTC
CDR3 protein: CASSPPASGGGETQYF

CDR3 length: 13
D gene: .
V gene: TRBV6-6
clone size: .
J gene: TRBJ2-7
CDR3 DNA: TGTGCCAGCAGTTACGAGGCTTCCTACGAGCAGTACTTC
CDR3 protein: CASSYEASYEQYF

CDR3 length: 14
D gene: TRBD1
V gene: TRBV7-6
clone size: .
J gene: TRBJ2-1
CDR3 DNA: TGTGCCAGCAGCTCCCGGGACAGCAACAATGAGCAGTTCTTC
CDR3 protein: CASSSRDSNNEQFF

CDR3 length: 14
D gene: .
V gene: TRBV6-6
clone size: .
J gene: TRBJ1-2
CDR3 DNA: TGTGCCAGCAGCTCAGATCGGAGGGTCTATGGCTACACCTTC
CDR3 protein: CASSSDRRVYGYTF

CDR3 length: 16
D gene: .
V gene: TRBV6-5
clone size: .
J gene: TRBJ2-6
CDR3 DNA: TGTGCCAGCAGTTACCCCTCAGGGGCTGGGGCCAACGTCCTGACTTTC
CDR3 protein: CASSYPSGAGANVLTF

CDR3 length: 13
D gene: .
V gene: TRBV7-9
clone size: .
J gene: TRBJ2-5
CDR3 DNA: TGTGCCAGCAGCTTAGGGCAGCAAGAGACCCAGTACTTC
CDR3 protein: CASSLGQQETQYF

CDR3 length: 14
D gene: .
V gene: TRBV2
clone size: .
J gene: TRBJ1-6
CDR3 DNA: TGTGCCAGCAGTGAAACAGCGGATAATTCACCCCTCCACTTT
CDR3 protein: CASSETADNSPLHF

CDR3 length: 17
D gene: .
V gene: TRBV27
clone size: .
J gene: TRBJ2-2
CDR3 DNA: TGTGCCAGCAGTTTAGGTCCAGGACGCTATAACACCGGGGAGCTGTTTTTT
CDR3 protein: CASSLGPGRYNTGELFF

CDR3 length: 14
D gene: .
V gene: TRBV19
clone size: .
J gene: TRBJ2-7
CDR3 DNA: TGTGCCAGTAGTGAGGCAGGATGGTCCTACGAGCAGTACTTC
CDR3 protein: CASSEAGWSYEQYF

CDR3 length: 13
D gene: .
V gene: TRBV28
clone size: .
J gene: TRBJ1-5
CDR3 DNA: TGTGCCAGCAGTTTAACAGGCAATCAGCCCCAGCATTTT
CDR3 protein: CASSLTGNQPQHF

CDR3 length: 13
D gene: .
V gene: TRBV29-1
clone size: .
J gene: TRBJ2-3
CDR3 DNA: TGCAGCGGAGATAGCGGCGGGACAGATACGCAGTATTTT
CDR3 protein: CSGDSGGTDTQYF

CDR3 length: 14
D gene: TRBD2
V gene: TRBV15
clone size: few
J gene: TRBJ2-7
CDR3 DNA: TGTGCCACCAGCAGGACTAGCGGGGTCTACGAGCAGTACTTC
CDR3 protein: CATSRTSGVYEQYF

CDR3 length: 16
D gene: .
V gene: TRBV11-3
clone size: .
J gene: TRBJ2-2
CDR3 DNA: TGTGCCAGCGGATCCGGTCCGACCAAAACCACCGGGGAGCTGTTTTTT
CDR3 protein: CASGSGPTKTTGELFF

CDR3 length: 21
D gene: TRBD2
V gene: TRBV23-1
clone size: .
J gene: TRBJ2-7
CDR3 DNA: TGCGCCAGCAGTCGGGACAGAGACTCCGGGACTAGCGGGAGAAAGTCCTACGAGCAGTACTTC
CDR3 protein: CASSRDRDSGTSGRKSYEQYF

CDR3 length: 13
D gene: .
V gene: TRBV7-8
clone size: few
J gene: TRBJ1-2
CDR3 DNA: TGTGCCAGCAGCTCAGGACAGAACTATGGCTACACCTTC
CDR3 protein: CASSSGQNYGYTF

CDR3 length: 15
D gene: .
V gene: TRBV28
clone size: .
J gene: TRBJ2-5
CDR3 DNA: TGTGCCAGCAGCTTTTCCAGGGTTGCGGCGGAGACCCAGTACTTC
CDR3 protein: CASSFSRVAAETQYF

CDR3 length: 16
D gene: TRBD1
V gene: TRBV7-9
clone size: .
J gene: TRBJ2-1
CDR3 DNA: TGTGCCAGCAGCCCGAGGACAGGCTCCAAACACAATGAGCAGTTCTTC
CDR3 protein: CASSPRTGSKHNEQFF

CDR3 length: 14
D gene: .
V gene: TRBV5-5
clone size: few
J gene: TRBJ1-2
CDR3 DNA: TGTGCCAGCAGCAATGGACTGCTGAACTATGGCTACACCTTC
CDR3 protein: CASSNGLLNYGYTF

CDR3 length: 15
D gene: .
V gene: TRBV7-9
clone size: .
J gene: TRBJ2-6
CDR3 DNA: TGTGCCAGCAGCTTAGCTCTCTCTGGGGCCAACGTCCTGACTTTC
CDR3 protein: CASSLALSGANVLTF

CDR3 length: 15
D gene: .
V gene: TRBV5-8
clone size: .
J gene: TRBJ1-5
CDR3 DNA: TGTGCCAGCAGCTTGGGGCAGTTGGGGACCCAGCCCCAGCATTTT
CDR3 protein: CASSLGQLGTQPQHF

CDR3 length: 16
D gene: .
V gene: TRBV4-3
clone size: .
J gene: TRBJ2-2
CDR3 DNA: TGCGCCAGCAGCCCGCTCGAAGGGAGCATCACCGGGGAGCTGTTTTTT
CDR3 protein: CASSPLEGSITGELFF

CDR3 length: 14
D gene: .
V gene: TRBV4-3
clone size: .
J gene: TRBJ2-7
CDR3 DNA: TGCGCCAGCAGCCAAGACCTGCGGGGCCACGAGCAGTACTTC
CDR3 protein: CASSQDLRGHEQYF

CDR3 length: 14
D gene: .
V gene: TRBV11-2
clone size: .
J gene: TRBJ2-2
CDR3 DNA: TGTGCCAGCAGCTTAGCGGGCCACACCGGGGAGCTGTTTTTT
CDR3 protein: CASSLAGHTGELFF

CDR3 length: 11
D gene: .
V gene: TRBV28
clone size: .
J gene: TRBJ1-2
CDR3 DNA: TGTGCCAGCACACCAGGCTATGGCTACACCTTC
CDR3 protein: CASTPGYGYTF

CDR3 length: 13
D gene: .
V gene: TRBV7-2
clone size: few
J gene: TRBJ2-1
CDR3 DNA: TGTGCCAGCGCGGGTAGCTCCTACAATGAGCAGTTCTTC
CDR3 protein: CASAGSSYNEQFF

CDR3 length: 15
D gene: .
V gene: TRBV5-1
clone size: few
J gene: TRBJ1-2
CDR3 DNA: TGCGCCAGCAGCCAGAGTGGGGGGGCAGAGGATGGCTACACCTTC
CDR3 protein: CASSQSGGAEDGYTF

CDR3 length: 13
D gene: TRBD2
V gene: TRBV2
clone size: .
J gene: TRBJ2-1
CDR3 DNA: TGTGCCAGCACGGCGGGAGTAGGGAATGAGCAGTTCTTC
CDR3 protein: CASTAGVGNEQFF